Listed below are T cell receptor beta chains from one sample, sequenced in a study of T cells in Graves' hyperthyroidism and ophthalmopathy. TCRdb independently ran MiXCR on the multiplex PCR reads; one entry per CDR3 protein. In the table there are hundreds of thousands of distinct CDR3 sequences, 40% to 55% of which are singletons. Input material: peripheral blood or thyroid tissue (not recorded which). These TCRs come from an adult man with Graves' disease, either hyperthyroidism or ophthalmopathy (not recorded which). The CDR3 runs from the conserved cysteine through the conserved F or W. D genes are given only for firm matches. Only part of the rows carry a size: once, few, many, or a class if the clone is expanded.

cdr3_aa cdr3_nt j_call d_call v_call clone_size
CASNPGGQGGEAFF TGTGCCAGCAACCCGGGGGGACAGGGGGGGGAAGCTTTCTTT TRBJ1-1 TRBD1 TRBV12-3/TRBV12-4 few
CAISGLRDVRYGYTF TGTGCCATCAGTGGACTCCGGGACGTTAGATATGGCTACACCTTC TRBJ1-2 - TRBV10-3 -
CASSQEDLQETQYF TGTGCCAGCAGCCAAGAAGACCTCCAAGAGACCCAGTACTTC TRBJ2-5 - TRBV5-6 -
CASSRTGGVLSF TGTGCCAGCAGCCGGACAGGGGGCGTGTTGTCTTTT TRBJ1-4 TRBD1 TRBV7-9 -
CATSVGNREQYF TGTGCCACCAGCGTCGGGAATCGCGAGCAGTACTTC TRBJ2-7 - TRBV15 -
CDLRTGGYLTNEKLFF TGTGACCTTCGGACAGGGGGGTATTTGACTAATGAAAAACTGTTTTTT TRBJ1-4 TRBD1 TRBV2 -
CASSQLNSGGYTF TGTGCCAGCAGCCAACTAAATTCAGGGGGCTACACCTTC TRBJ1-2 - TRBV14 many
CASSLGGQGANVLTF TGTGCCAGCAGCTTGGGGGGGCAGGGGGCCAACGTCCTGACTTTC TRBJ2-6 - TRBV7-9 few
CSAGGQGAHQETQYF TGCAGTGCTGGGGGACAGGGGGCCCACCAAGAGACCCAGTACTTC TRBJ2-5 TRBD1 TRBV20-1 -
CASSRSARDTGELFF TGTGCCAGCAGTAGGAGTGCTCGTGACACCGGGGAGCTGTTTTTT TRBJ2-2 - TRBV5-4 -
CASSFSGVMNTEAFF TGTGCCAGCAGTTTTTCGGGGGTCATGAACACTGAAGCTTTCTTT TRBJ1-1 - TRBV10-3 -
CASSQDRGGTQYF TGTGCCAGCTCACAGGACAGGGGTGGGACCCAGTACTTC TRBJ2-5 TRBD1 TRBV13 -
CASAPVGGSYEQYF TGTGCCAGCGCACCCGTGGGGGGATCCTACGAGCAGTACTTC TRBJ2-7 - TRBV6-1 few
CASSLDYGGQDYGYTF TGCGCCAGCAGCTTGGATTACGGGGGACAGGACTATGGCTACACCTTC TRBJ1-2 TRBD1 TRBV5-1 -
CSVGAGVNSPLHF TGCAGCGTCGGGGCAGGGGTGAATTCACCCCTCCACTTT TRBJ1-6 - TRBV29-1 -
CASSPRQGLNTEAFF TGTGCTAGCAGCCCCCGACAGGGCTTGAACACTGAAGCTTTCTTT TRBJ1-1 TRBD1 TRBV9 many
CASSLVLGEGYTF TGCGCCAGCAGCTTGGTGTTGGGGGAAGGCTACACCTTC TRBJ1-2 - TRBV5-1 -
CATSDDRGQGAAFF TGTGCCACCAGTGATGACCGCGGACAGGGGGCAGCTTTCTTT TRBJ1-1 TRBD1 TRBV24-1 -
CASSLGMDSNQPQHF TGTGCCAGCAGTTTAGGTATGGATAGCAATCAGCCCCAGCATTTT TRBJ1-5 - TRBV12-3/TRBV12-4 -
CASSLTPASYEQYF TGTGCCAGCAGCTTAACGCCTGCTAGCTACGAGCAGTACTTC TRBJ2-7 - TRBV7-3 many
CASSQWVGSGEQYF TGTGCCAGCAGCCAGTGGGTAGGGTCGGGAGAGCAGTACTTC TRBJ2-7 - TRBV7-9 few
CSARSGQGSNYGYTF TGCAGTGCTAGATCTGGACAGGGGTCGAACTATGGCTACACCTTC TRBJ1-2 TRBD1 TRBV20-1 -
CATRGPNTEAFF TGTGCCACGAGGGGGCCTAACACTGAAGCTTTCTTT TRBJ1-1 TRBD1 TRBV7-9 few
CASSFMGKDTEAFF TGCGCCAGCAGCTTTATGGGGAAGGACACTGAAGCTTTCTTT TRBJ1-1 - TRBV5-1 few
CASSSAENEKLFF TGTGCCAGCAGTTCGGCGGAAAATGAAAAACTGTTTTTT TRBJ1-4 - TRBV12-3/TRBV12-4 many
CASSSPVAGGETQYF TGTGCCAGCAGCTCCCCCGTAGCGGGCGGCGAGACCCAGTACTTC TRBJ2-5 TRBD2 TRBV7-8 few
CASSETGTVNTEAFF TGTGCCAGCAGTGAAACCGGGACAGTGAACACTGAAGCTTTCTTT TRBJ1-1 TRBD1 TRBV2 many
CATSDFGSPETQYF TGTGCCACAAGTGATTTTGGGTCTCCAGAGACCCAGTACTTC TRBJ2-5 - TRBV24-1 -
CASSIDRQLNQPQHF TGTGCCAGTAGTATAGATAGGCAGCTGAATCAGCCCCAGCATTTT TRBJ1-5 - TRBV19 few
CASSQDPNSPNTEAFF TGTGCCAGCAGCCAAGATCCGAACAGCCCGAACACTGAAGCTTTCTTT TRBJ1-1 - TRBV4-2 -
CASSPLGNSPLHF TGTGCCAGCTCCCCCCTTGGGAATTCACCCCTCCACTTT TRBJ1-6 - TRBV25-1 once
CAANRGGGYTF TGTGCTGCAAACAGGGGCGGTGGCTACACCTTC TRBJ1-2 TRBD1 TRBV25-1 -
CAISAMAGRYGYTF TGTGCCATCAGTGCTATGGCAGGCCGGTATGGCTACACCTTC TRBJ1-2 - TRBV10-3 -
CSARQGASPLHF TGCAGTGCTAGACAGGGGGCTTCACCCCTCCACTTT TRBJ1-6 TRBD1 TRBV20-1 -
CASSVDFGQSYGYTF TGTGCCAGCAGCGTAGATTTCGGGCAGTCCTATGGCTACACCTTC TRBJ1-2 - TRBV9 -
CASSQSSGMNTEAFF TGCGCCAGCAGCCAGTCGTCAGGCATGAACACTGAAGCTTTCTTT TRBJ1-1 - TRBV5-1 few